Listed here is a single T cell receptor (beta chain). Some clones are missing from TCRdb's copy, which holds only in-frame ones; the method was immunoSEQ multiplex PCR. Here the sample spans about 84,000 clones, around 94% being singletons. The data belong to a study of OX40 agonist ivuxolimab in advanced cancers. On the study more broadly: Patients in the trial were receiving intravenous ivuxolimab every 2 weeks, at doses of 0.01 to 10 mg/kg. Dose-escalation patients suffered from hepatocellular carcinoma, melanoma, renal cell or head and neck cancer.

Looked up from germline, CDR1 is MGHRA and CDR2 is YSYEKL. V gave up 4 bases and J gave up 3 bases; unmatched junction bases: 10. The CDR3 length is 16 residues. This receptor was obtained from an adult with an advanced solid tumor such as melanoma, head and neck, liver or kidney cancer. J is TRBJ2-3 and V is TRBV4-1; the match to TRBD2 covers 7 bases. The material sequenced was CD4+ or CD8+ T cells sorted from blood, taken in a trial of the OX40 agonist ivuxolimab. Here the CDR3 reads CASSRVGGGLTDTQYF. The CDR3 DNA reads TGCGCCAGCAGCCGAGTCGGGGGAGGGTTGACAGATACGCAGTATTTT.